A selection of T cell receptor beta chains follows, all from one sample in a study of OX40 agonist ivuxolimab in advanced cancers. The repertoire was sequenced with immunoSEQ multiplex PCR; TCRdb's copy has only in-frame clones and lacks some. The sample consists of tens of thousands of clones, 86% of them appearing once. The starting material was CD4+ or CD8+ T cells sorted from blood, obtained in a trial of the OX40 agonist ivuxolimab. The receptors originated from an adult with an advanced solid tumor such as melanoma, head and neck, liver or kidney cancer. The CDR3 runs from the conserved cysteine through the conserved F or W. D genes are given only for firm matches. Size values are once, few and many counts, or a class for expanded clones, and some rows have none.

>13|.|TRBV6-1|TRBJ2-2|.
TGTGCCAGCAGTGAAAGCTCGGACGGGGAGCTGTTTTTT
CASSESSDGELFF
>12|.|TRBV11-3|TRBJ1-2|once
TGTGCCAGCAGTTTGGGGCTTACCGGCTACACCTTC
CASSLGLTGYTF
>13|.|TRBV7-7|TRBJ2-5|once
TGTGCTAGCAGCTTGGGGGTACAAGAGACCCAGTACTTC
CASSLGVQETQYF
>13|.|TRBV19|TRBJ2-5|.
TGTGCCAGTAGCCGACAGGTCCAAGAGACCCAGTACTTC
CASSRQVQETQYF
>16|TRBD2|TRBV7-3|TRBJ2-1|.
TGTGCCAGCAGCTTAAAGGGAGGGAGGGATTACAATGAGCAGTTCTTC
CASSLKGGRDYNEQFF
>14|.|TRBV2|TRBJ2-2|.
TGTGCCAGCAGCATCCCAGGGGCTCTCGGGGAGCTGTTTTTT
CASSIPGALGELFF
>13|.|TRBV5-1|TRBJ2-5|.
TGCGCCAGCAGCTTGCTAGCAAGGGAGACCCAGTACTTC
CASSLLARETQYF
>14|TRBD1|TRBV6-1|TRBJ2-7|.
TGTGCCAGCAGTCAACGACAGGGAACGGGCGAGCAGTACTTC
CASSQRQGTGEQYF
>13|.|TRBV19|TRBJ2-3|.
TGTGCCAGTAGTATGGGAAGCACAGATACGCAGTATTTT
CASSMGSTDTQYF
>15|.|TRBV18|TRBJ1-1|.
TGTGCCAGCCTCCGGGTGGATTTGGGGAACACTGAAGCTTTCTTT
CASLRVDLGNTEAFF
>16|TRBD2|TRBV5-1|TRBJ2-2|.
TGCGCCAGCAGCTTCTCCCTAGCGGGAGTGTCCGGGGAGCTGTTTTTT
CASSFSLAGVSGELFF
>13|.|TRBV5-1|TRBJ2-1|.
TGCGCCAGCAGCCTGGACACGGGCGGTGAGCAGTTCTTC
CASSLDTGGEQFF
>15|TRBD2|TRBV11-1|TRBJ2-1|few
TGTGCCAGCAGCCCCGGACTAGCGGGAGAGCAAGAGCAGTTCTTC
CASSPGLAGEQEQFF
>16|.|TRBV28|TRBJ1-4|.
TGTGCCAGCAGTGGAATGGGGGACCAATTGAATGAAAAACTGTTTTTT
CASSGMGDQLNEKLFF
>13|.|TRBV28|TRBJ2-7|.
TGTGCCAGCAGTAAGACTCTAAACTACGAGCAGTACTTC
CASSKTLNYEQYF
>15|.|TRBV5-1|TRBJ2-5|few
TGCGCCAGCAGCCCCGTCGCGGAGCCAGGGGAGACCCAGTACTTC
CASSPVAEPGETQYF
>13|.|TRBV2|TRBJ2-5|few
TGTGCCAGCAGTGAATGGGGGATAGAGACCCAGTACTTC
CASSEWGIETQYF
>14|.|TRBV11-3|TRBJ2-7|.
TGTGCCAGCAGCCCCCGGGACGCCACCTACGAGCAGTACTTC
CASSPRDATYEQYF
>13|.|TRBV7-3|TRBJ2-1|.
TGTGCCAGCAGCTTAATGCAACCGGGAGAGCAGTTCTTC
CASSLMQPGEQFF
>13|.|TRBV7-2|TRBJ2-5|once
TGTGCCAGCACCTCAGGTGTGGGGGAGACCCAGTACTTC
CASTSGVGETQYF
>15|TRBD2|TRBV4-2|TRBJ2-1|few
TGTGCCAGCAGCCAGGGACTAGCGGATTACAATGAGCAGTTCTTC
CASSQGLADYNEQFF
>16|.|TRBV19|TRBJ2-7|.
TGTGCCAGTAGTCTCACCGGTCGGGGGGCCGCCTACGAGCAGTACTTC
CASSLTGRGAAYEQYF
>16|.|TRBV5-4|TRBJ1-2|.
TGTGCCAGCAGCTTGGATTGGGAACCGGGGGCGACCGGCTACACCTTC
CASSLDWEPGATGYTF
>14|.|TRBV30|TRBJ2-3|.
TGTGCCTGGAGTGTAGGGGGGCCCCAAGATACGCAGTATTTT
CAWSVGGPQDTQYF
>17|.|TRBV2|TRBJ1-6|once
TGTGCCAGCAGCGGCGGGTGGCCGCGTAGCGGGGATTCACCCCTCCACTTT
CASSGGWPRSGDSPLHF
>14|.|TRBV6-5|TRBJ2-7|.
TGTGCCAGCAGTTCCCAGGGGCTCACCTACGAGCAGTACTTC
CASSSQGLTYEQYF
>15|TRBD2|TRBV10-3|TRBJ2-1|.
TGTGCCATCAGTGAGTCTAGCGGGAGCAGGGATGAGCAGTTCTTC
CAISESSGSRDEQFF
>16|.|TRBV5-1|TRBJ1-2|.
TGCGCCAGCAGCTTGAGCCTAACAGGGACTAACTATGGCTACACCTTC
CASSLSLTGTNYGYTF
>15|.|TRBV11-2|TRBJ2-1|.
TGTGCCAGCAGCTTACGTCTAGCGATAACCAATGAGCAGTTCTTC
CASSLRLAITNEQFF
>13|.|TRBV6-5|TRBJ2-5|.
TGTGCCAGTGGGGGAGTGGGCGGGGAGACCCAGTACTTC
CASGGVGGETQYF
>16|TRBD1|TRBV28|TRBJ2-2|.
TGTGCCAGCAGTTTATCCGGGACAGGGATCACCGGGGAGCTGTTTTTT
CASSLSGTGITGELFF
>12|TRBD1|TRBV28|TRBJ2-7|.
TGTGCCAGCCAGGGGGTTTCCTACGAGCAGTACTTC
CASQGVSYEQYF
>15|TRBD1|TRBV2|TRBJ2-1|.
TGTGCCAGCAGTTGGGACAGGGTGGGTCAGAATGAGCAGTTCTTC
CASSWDRVGQNEQFF
>14|.|TRBV28|TRBJ2-7|.
TGTGCCAGCAGTTTGACGGGGAGCTCCTACGAGCAGTACTTC
CASSLTGSSYEQYF
>15|TRBD1|TRBV9|TRBJ2-7|.
TGTGCCAGCAGCCCACCAGGGACAGGGAGCCACGAGCAGTACTTC
CASSPPGTGSHEQYF
>14|.|TRBV10-1|TRBJ2-7|.
TGCGCCAGCAGCAATTCCGGACTACCTTACGAGCAGTACTTC
CASSNSGLPYEQYF
>16|.|TRBV28|TRBJ1-6|few
TGTGCCAGCAGGGGGCCTACGACGACCTATAATTCACCCCTCCACTTT
CASRGPTTTYNSPLHF
>16|.|TRBV5-8|TRBJ2-2|.
TGTGCCAGCAGCTCCGGGATCTCCCCGAACACCGGGGAGCTGTTTTTT
CASSSGISPNTGELFF
>18|.|TRBV18|TRBJ2-1|.
TGTGCCAGCTCACCTTCGAGGACGGCAGGGACTTCTATCAATGAGCAGTTCTTC
CASSPSRTAGTSINEQFF
>15|TRBD2|TRBV5-1|TRBJ2-5|.
TGCGCCAGCAGCCCTAGGGACTACCGGGGGGATACCCAGTACTTC
CASSPRDYRGDTQYF
>13|.|TRBV27|TRBJ2-5|.
TGTGCCAGCAGTTTGAACCAACAAGAGACCCAGTACTTC
CASSLNQQETQYF
>15|TRBD1|TRBV6-1|TRBJ2-6|.
TGTGCCAGCATTATGGACAGGGCCGGGGCCAACGTCCTGACTTTC
CASIMDRAGANVLTF
>13|.|TRBV7-9|TRBJ1-1|once
TGTGCCAGCAGCTTCACGGGATCCACTGAAGCTTTCTTT
CASSFTGSTEAFF
>14|TRBD2|TRBV4-1|TRBJ2-1|once
TGCGCCAGCCGTAGCGGGAGCTACAGCAATGAGCAGTTCTTC
CASRSGSYSNEQFF
>16|TRBD2|TRBV10-3|TRBJ2-1|.
TGTGCCATCAGTGAGGGTCCTAGCGGGAGGGGCAATGAGCAGTTCTTC
CAISEGPSGRGNEQFF
>14|.|TRBV7-3|TRBJ2-1|.
TGTGCCAGCAGCTTAGGGGCGGGTCACAATGAGCAGTTCTTC
CASSLGAGHNEQFF
>15|TRBD2|TRBV28|TRBJ2-2|.
TGTGCCACCCCAGGACTAGCGGGAGGCACCGGGGAGCTGTTTTTT
CATPGLAGGTGELFF
>14|.|TRBV19|TRBJ2-1|.
TGTGCCAGTAGTCGGAGGTTTGGTGTTAATGAGCAGTTCTTC
CASSRRFGVNEQFF
>13|.|TRBV29-1|TRBJ2-1|.
TGCAGCGTTGCTGGGGTTTCCTACAATGAGCAGTTCTTC
CSVAGVSYNEQFF
>13|.|TRBV19|TRBJ2-5|.
TGTGCCAGTAGTATCTCCTCCCGGGAGACCCAGTACTTC
CASSISSRETQYF
>15|TRBD1|TRBV6-1|TRBJ2-1|few
TGTGCCAGCACCAGAGAGGAGAGACAGGGACAGGGGCAGTTCTTC
CASTREERQGQGQFF
>16|TRBD2|TRBV4-2|TRBJ2-1|.
TGTGCCAGCAGCCACGGACTAGCGGGATCCTACAATGAGCAGTTCTTC
CASSHGLAGSYNEQFF
>15|.|TRBV29-1|TRBJ2-3|.
TGCAGCGTTTGGGGATCGAGGAGGGGCACAGATACGCAGTATTTT
CSVWGSRRGTDTQYF
>15|.|TRBV19|TRBJ1-5|once
TGTGCCAGTGGACCGAGGACAGATAGCAATCAGCCCCAGCATTTT
CASGPRTDSNQPQHF